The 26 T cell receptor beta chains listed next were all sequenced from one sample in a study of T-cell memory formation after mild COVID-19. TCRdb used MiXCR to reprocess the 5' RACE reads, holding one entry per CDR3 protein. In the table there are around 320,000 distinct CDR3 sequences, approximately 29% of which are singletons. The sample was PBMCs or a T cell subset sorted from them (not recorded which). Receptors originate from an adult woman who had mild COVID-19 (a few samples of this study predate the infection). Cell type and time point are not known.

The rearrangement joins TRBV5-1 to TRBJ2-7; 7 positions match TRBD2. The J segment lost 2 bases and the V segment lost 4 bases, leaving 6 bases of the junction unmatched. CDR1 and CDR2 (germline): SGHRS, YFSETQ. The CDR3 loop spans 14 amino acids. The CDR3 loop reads CASSPWAGAYEQYF. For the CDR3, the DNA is TGCGCCAGCAGCCCCTGGGCGGGGGCCTACGAGCAGTACTTC.

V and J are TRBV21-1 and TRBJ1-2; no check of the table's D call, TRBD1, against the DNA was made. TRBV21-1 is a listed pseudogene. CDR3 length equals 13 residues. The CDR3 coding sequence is TGTGCCAGCAGCAAAGCGACAGGGGAAGGCTACACCTTC. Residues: CASSKATGEGYTF.

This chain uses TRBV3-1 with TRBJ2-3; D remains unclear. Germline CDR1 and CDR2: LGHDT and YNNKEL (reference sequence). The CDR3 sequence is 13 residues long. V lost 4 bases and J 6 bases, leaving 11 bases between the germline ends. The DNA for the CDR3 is TGTGCCAGCAGCCCGAGTCCATCGGATACGCAGTATTTT. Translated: CASSPSPSDTQYF.

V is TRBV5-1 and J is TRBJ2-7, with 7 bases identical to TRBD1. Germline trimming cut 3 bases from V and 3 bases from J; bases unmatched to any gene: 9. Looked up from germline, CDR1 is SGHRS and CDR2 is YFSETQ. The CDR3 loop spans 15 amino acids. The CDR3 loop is CASSSNTGTDYEQYF. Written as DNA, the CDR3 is TGCGCCAGCAGCTCGAATACCGGGACAGACTACGAGCAGTACTTC.

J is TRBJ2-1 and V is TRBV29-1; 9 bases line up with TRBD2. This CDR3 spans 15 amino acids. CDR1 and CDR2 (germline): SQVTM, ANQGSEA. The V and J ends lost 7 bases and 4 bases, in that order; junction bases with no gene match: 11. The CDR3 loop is CSARRASGKYNEQFF. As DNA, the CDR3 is TGCAGCGCCCGAAGGGCTAGCGGGAAGTACAATGAGCAGTTCTTC.

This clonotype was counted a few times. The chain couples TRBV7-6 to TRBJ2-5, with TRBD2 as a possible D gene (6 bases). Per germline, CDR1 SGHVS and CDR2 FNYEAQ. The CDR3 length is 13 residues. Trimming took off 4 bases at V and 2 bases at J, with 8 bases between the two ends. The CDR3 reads CASSSGLQETQYF. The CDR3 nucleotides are TGTGCCAGCAGCTCGGGACTTCAAGAGACCCAGTACTTC.

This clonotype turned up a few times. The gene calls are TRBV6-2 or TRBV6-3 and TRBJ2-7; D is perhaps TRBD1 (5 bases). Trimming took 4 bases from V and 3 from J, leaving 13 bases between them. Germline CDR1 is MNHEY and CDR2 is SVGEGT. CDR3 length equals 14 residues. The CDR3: CASSSLDRLYEQYF. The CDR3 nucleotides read TGTGCCAGCAGTTCCCTCGACAGACTCTACGAGCAGTACTTC.

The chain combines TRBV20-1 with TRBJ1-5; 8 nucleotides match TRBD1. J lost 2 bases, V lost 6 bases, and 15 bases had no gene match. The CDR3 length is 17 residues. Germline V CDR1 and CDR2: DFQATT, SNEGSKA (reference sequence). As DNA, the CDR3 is TGCAGTGCAAGCAACCTCAGGGGGCTGGGGGGCAATCAGCCCCAGCATTTT. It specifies CSASNLRGLGGNQPQHF.

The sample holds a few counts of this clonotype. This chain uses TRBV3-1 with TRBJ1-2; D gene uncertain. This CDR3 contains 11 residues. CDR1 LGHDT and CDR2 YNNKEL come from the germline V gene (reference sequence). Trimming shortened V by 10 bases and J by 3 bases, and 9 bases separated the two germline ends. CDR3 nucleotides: TGTGCCACCCAGGATTACTATGGCTACACCTTC. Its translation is CATQDYYGYTF.

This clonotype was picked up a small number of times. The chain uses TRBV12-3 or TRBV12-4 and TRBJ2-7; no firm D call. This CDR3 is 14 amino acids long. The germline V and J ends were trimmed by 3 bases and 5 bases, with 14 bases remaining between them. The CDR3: CASSFRQTGDEQYF. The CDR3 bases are TGTGCCAGCAGTTTTAGGCAGACTGGCGACGAGCAGTACTTC.

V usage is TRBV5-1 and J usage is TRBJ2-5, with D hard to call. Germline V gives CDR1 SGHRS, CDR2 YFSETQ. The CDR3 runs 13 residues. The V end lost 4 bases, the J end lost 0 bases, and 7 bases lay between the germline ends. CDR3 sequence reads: CASSTFDQETQYF. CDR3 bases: TGCGCCAGCAGCACGTTTGACCAAGAGACCCAGTACTTC.

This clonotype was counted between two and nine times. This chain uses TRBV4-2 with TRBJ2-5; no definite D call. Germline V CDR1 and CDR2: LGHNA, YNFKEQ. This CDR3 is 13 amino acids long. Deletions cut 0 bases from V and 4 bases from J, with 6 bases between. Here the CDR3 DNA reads TGTGCCAGCAGCCAAGAACAGAGAGAGACCCAGTACTTC. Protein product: CASSQEQRETQYF.

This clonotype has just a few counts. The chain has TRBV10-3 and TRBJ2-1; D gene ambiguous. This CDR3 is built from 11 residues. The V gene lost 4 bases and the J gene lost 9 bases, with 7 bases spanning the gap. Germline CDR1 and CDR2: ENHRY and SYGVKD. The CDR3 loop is CAISGVGEQFF. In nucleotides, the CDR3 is TGTGCCATCAGTGGGGTAGGTGAGCAGTTCTTC.

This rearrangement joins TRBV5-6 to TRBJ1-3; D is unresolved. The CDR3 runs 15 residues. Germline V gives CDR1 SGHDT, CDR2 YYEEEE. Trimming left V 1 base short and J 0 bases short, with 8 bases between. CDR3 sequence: CASSLTGYSGNTIYF. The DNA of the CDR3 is TGTGCCAGCAGCTTGACGGGGTACTCTGGAAACACCATATATTTT.

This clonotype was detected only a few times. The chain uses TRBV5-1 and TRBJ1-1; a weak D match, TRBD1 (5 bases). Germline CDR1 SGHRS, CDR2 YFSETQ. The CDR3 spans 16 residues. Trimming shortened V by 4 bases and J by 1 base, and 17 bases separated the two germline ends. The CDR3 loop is CASSPNAGLKNTEAFF. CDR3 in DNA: TGCGCCAGCAGCCCCAACGCGGGACTTAAGAACACTGAAGCTTTCTTT.

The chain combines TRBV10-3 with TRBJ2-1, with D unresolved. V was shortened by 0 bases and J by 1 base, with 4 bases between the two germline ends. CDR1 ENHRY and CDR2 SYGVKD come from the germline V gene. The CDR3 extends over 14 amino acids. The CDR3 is CAISESESYNEQFF. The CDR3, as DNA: TGTGCCATCAGTGAGTCAGAATCCTACAATGAGCAGTTCTTC.

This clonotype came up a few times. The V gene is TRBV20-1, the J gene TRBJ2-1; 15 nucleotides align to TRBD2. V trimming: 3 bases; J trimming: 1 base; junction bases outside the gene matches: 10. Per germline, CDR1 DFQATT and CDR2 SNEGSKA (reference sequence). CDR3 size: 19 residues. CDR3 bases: TGCAGTGCTAGTCCCATGGGGACTAGCGGGAGGAGTTCCTACAATGAGCAGTTCTTC. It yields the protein CSASPMGTSGRSSYNEQFF.

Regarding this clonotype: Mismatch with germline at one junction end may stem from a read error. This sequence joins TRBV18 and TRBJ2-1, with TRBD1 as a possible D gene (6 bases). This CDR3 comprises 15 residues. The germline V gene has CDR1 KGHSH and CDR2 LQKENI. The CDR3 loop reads CASSTRDNIHNERFF. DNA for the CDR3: TGTGCCAGCTCAACACGGGACAATATTCACAATGAGCGGTTCTTC.

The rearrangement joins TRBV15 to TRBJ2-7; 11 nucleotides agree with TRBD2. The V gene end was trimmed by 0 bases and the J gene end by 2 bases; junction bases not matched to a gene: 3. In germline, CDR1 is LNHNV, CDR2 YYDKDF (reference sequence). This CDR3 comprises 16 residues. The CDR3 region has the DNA TGTGCCACCAGCAGAGATCTAGCGGGAGGAACCTACGAGCAGTACTTC. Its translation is CATSRDLAGGTYEQYF.

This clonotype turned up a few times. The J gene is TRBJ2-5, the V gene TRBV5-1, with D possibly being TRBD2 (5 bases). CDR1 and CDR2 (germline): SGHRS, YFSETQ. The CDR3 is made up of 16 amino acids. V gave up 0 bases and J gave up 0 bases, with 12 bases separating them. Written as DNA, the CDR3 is TGCGCCAGCAGCTTGGGGGAGAGGATGTACCAAGAGACCCAGTACTTC. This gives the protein CASSLGERMYQETQYF.

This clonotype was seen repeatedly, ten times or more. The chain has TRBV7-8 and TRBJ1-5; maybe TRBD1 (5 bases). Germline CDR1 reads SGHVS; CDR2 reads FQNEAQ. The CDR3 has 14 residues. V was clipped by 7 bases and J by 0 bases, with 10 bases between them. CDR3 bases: TGTGCCAGCAAACTGGGACCTAGCAATCAGCCCCAGCATTTT. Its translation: CASKLGPSNQPQHF.

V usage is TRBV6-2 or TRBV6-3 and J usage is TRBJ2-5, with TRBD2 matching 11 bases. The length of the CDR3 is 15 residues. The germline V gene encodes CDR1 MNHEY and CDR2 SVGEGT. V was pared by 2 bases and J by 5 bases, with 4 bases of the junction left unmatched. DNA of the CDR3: TGTGCCAGCAGTTACCTGGCTAGCGGGGGGGAGACCCAGTACTTC. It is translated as CASSYLASGGETQYF.

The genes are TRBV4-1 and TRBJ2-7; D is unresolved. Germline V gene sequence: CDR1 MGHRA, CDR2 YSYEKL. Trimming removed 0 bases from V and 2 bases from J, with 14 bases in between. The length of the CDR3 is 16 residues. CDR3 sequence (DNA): TGCGCCAGCAGCCAAGATGTCCCGGGCAACACCTACGAGCAGTACTTC. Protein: CASSQDVPGNTYEQYF.

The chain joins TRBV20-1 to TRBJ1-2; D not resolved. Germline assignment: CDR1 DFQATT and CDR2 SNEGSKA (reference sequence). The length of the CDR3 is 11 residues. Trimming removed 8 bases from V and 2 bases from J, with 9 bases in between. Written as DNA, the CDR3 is TGCAGTCCCGGGAAAAACTATGGCTACACCTTC. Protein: CSPGKNYGYTF.

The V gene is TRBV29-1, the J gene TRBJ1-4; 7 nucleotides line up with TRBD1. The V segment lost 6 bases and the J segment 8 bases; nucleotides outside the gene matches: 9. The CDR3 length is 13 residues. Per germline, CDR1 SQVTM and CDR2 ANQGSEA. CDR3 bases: TGCAGCGTCACAGGGGCTGAGGGAGAAAAACTGTTTTTT. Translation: CSVTGAEGEKLFF.

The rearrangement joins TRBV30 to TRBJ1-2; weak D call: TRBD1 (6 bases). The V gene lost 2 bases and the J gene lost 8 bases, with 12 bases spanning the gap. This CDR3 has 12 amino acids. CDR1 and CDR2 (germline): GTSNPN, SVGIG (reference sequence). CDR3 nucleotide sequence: TGTGCCTGGAGTTCAGGGGTTGGAGGCTACACCTTC. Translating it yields CAWSSGVGGYTF.